This TCR beta chain was obtained from a study of CD8 T cells in Susac syndrome. Findings and limits, study-wide: The TCR sequencing and HLA analysis in the study involved a relatively small number of individuals, as the study acknowledged.

Notes on this clonotype: As yet, its antigen is unknown.

Roughly 0.45 to 1 ug RNA was reverse transcribed with random hexamers. From the immunoSEQ multiplex PCR reads, TCRdb called clonotypes with MiXCR, one entry per CDR3 protein. The sample carries some 57,000 distinct CDR3 sequences, around nine tenths recorded once. The CDR3 spans 15 residues. Per the germline V gene, CDR1 is SGHAT and CDR2 is FQNNGV. V lost 2 bases, J lost 4 bases, and 8 bases stayed unmatched. The TCR sequence derives from a human donor in good health. Sequenced sample: CD8+ T cells from PBMCs. This chain joins TRBV11-2 and TRBJ2-7; 7 nucleotides line up with TRBD2. Here the CDR3 reads CASSLRRGESYEQYF. CDR3 nucleotide sequence: TGTGCCAGCAGCTTACGACGGGGGGAGTCTTACGAGCAGTACTTC.